This T cell receptor beta chain is from a study of cytomegalovirus exposure and HLA in healthy donors. General observations from the study: Available immune exposure information covered CMV serostatus only. The study listed around 150 cytomegalovirus-associated TCR beta chains.

A remark on this clone: Its matching antigen is unknown.

Trimming left V 8 bases short and J 7 bases short, with 14 bases between. The CDR3 runs 13 residues. Germline loops: CDR1 SGHAT, CDR2 FQNNGV. PCR amplification relied on 60 Vbeta primers (plus 13 Jbeta primers). This table comes from immunoSEQ multiplex PCR, and its TCRdb copy is limited to in-frame clones, with some not included. The sample lists roughly 160,000 clones; approximately 76% were seen once. The chain joins TRBV11-2 to TRBJ2-2; a weak D match, TRBD1 (5 bases). This receptor was taken from a man aged 60-69 years in good health and CMV-seronegative. Sequenced material: PBMCs. Written as DNA, the CDR3 is TGTGCCAGCGGATTGGGGCAGGGCGGGGAGCTGTTTTTT. Protein sequence: CASGLGQGGELFF.